This T cell receptor beta chain was profiled in a study of T cells in Graves' hyperthyroidism and ophthalmopathy. Template material for amplifying TCR beta CDR3 regions consisted of RNA transcripts. A set of HTBI primers served as the primers for a first-round RT-PCR of the TCR CDR3. TCRdb reprocessed the multiplex PCR reads with MiXCR, giving one entry per CDR3 protein. This sample has around 300,000 distinct CDR3 sequences; roughly 13% occur once, and the top ten carry roughly 8.2%. This sequence originates from a woman aged 35 to 49 with Graves' hyperthyroidism. Sequencing used blood.

The CDR3 here is CAYPAGTGNTIYF. The CDR3 nucleotides are TGTGCCTACCCCGCGGGAACTGGAAACACCATATATTTT. The V call is TRBV30, the J call TRBJ1-3; D gene unclear. The CDR3 contains 13 residues. CDR1 and CDR2 (germline): GTSNPN, SVGIG (reference sequence). V was pared by 7 bases and J by 2 bases, with 12 bases between.